This T cell receptor beta chain was sequenced in a study of blood T cell repertoires in COVID-19. This clone appeared a single time. Study processing details: By means of reference gene primer amplification, nucleated cell counts were estimated. This table comes from immunoSEQ multiplex PCR, and its TCRdb copy is limited to in-frame clones, with some not included. D and trimming were read from the DNA, whereas the V and J calls and clone size are those reported in that table. The table includes 30,000 to 40,000 clones, less than 95% detected once. Germline values: CDR1 SGHDT, CDR2 YYEEEE. The CDR3 sequence is 16 residues long. V lost 2 bases and J 4 bases, leaving 17 bases between the germline ends.

The V and J genes are TRBV5-6 and TRBJ2-3; perhaps TRBD1 as D (5 bases). The origin of this receptor is a man older than 75 with acute or convalescent COVID-19. The source material was peripheral blood. For the CDR3, the DNA is TGTGCCAGCAGCTTACGACAGAGCCCGTTCGCAGATACGCAGTATTTT. Amino acid sequence: CASSLRQSPFADTQYF.